The following is a TCR beta chain sequence with its context. The sample's treatment: approximately 18 received Ad26.COV2.S at low or high dose, single or two shots; a few received placebo; per-sample allocation not given. Collection of the samples took place on day 63 after the first injection of vaccine or placebo. The CDR3 consists of 12 residues. CDR1 MNHEY and CDR2 SVGAGI come from the germline V gene. Trimming removed 8 bases from V and 3 bases from J, with 9 bases in between. The data derive from a study of Ad26.COV2.S vaccination and SARS-CoV-2 variants. Study context: By the intramuscular route, Ad26.COV2.S was given once, or twice 56 days apart.

Here immunoSEQ multiplex PCR was the method, and the copy in TCRdb shows in-frame clones only, minus some. The sample shows 360,000 or so clones, around 87% of them seen only once. The clonotype was recovered from a person between 18 and 65 years old who received the Ad26.COV2.S COVID-19 vaccine or a placebo. The rearrangement uses TRBV6-5 and TRBJ2-3; a possible D gene is TRBD1 (5 bases). The sequencing used peripheral blood, collected in a trial of Ad26.COV2.S vaccine versus placebo. CDR3 sequence: CASRRGTDTQYF. The CDR3 DNA follows: TGTGCCAGCCGAAGGGGTACAGATACGCAGTATTTT.